Presented here are 18 T cell receptor beta chains from one specimen sequenced in a study of blood T cells in healthy people across ages. The use of a sample-barcoded 5' primer and a J-beta primer mix characterized a second PCR of roughly 6 to 11 cycles. From the 5' RACE reads, TCRdb called clonotypes with MiXCR, one entry per CDR3 protein. The repertoire has over a million distinct CDR3 sequences, approximately 59% of them found once; the top ten carry 6.5% to 8.5%. The sequenced sample was blood. These receptors were taken from a man younger than 35 in good health.

This clonotype was counted between two and nine times. The rearrangement joins TRBV6-1 to TRBJ2-3, with no clear D. This CDR3 has 12 residues. Per the germline V gene, CDR1 is MNHNS and CDR2 is SASEGT. V lost 10 bases and J 0 bases, leaving 8 bases between the germline ends. CDR3 region: CAITTSTDTQYF. The CDR3, as DNA: TGTGCCATTACTACTAGCACAGATACGCAGTATTTT.

This clonotype showed up just a few times. The rearrangement links TRBV20-1 to TRBJ2-7; no clear D gene. Trimming removed 1 base from V and 6 bases from J, with 10 bases in between. The CDR3 extends over 12 amino acids. Germline V gene lookup returns CDR1 DFQATT and CDR2 SNEGSKA (reference sequence). The CDR3 reads CSARVPQGEQYF. CDR3 in DNA: TGCAGTGCTAGAGTCCCCCAAGGCGAGCAGTACTTC.

This clonotype was detected once. The chain combines TRBV3-1 with TRBJ1-1, with a tentative D call TRBD1 (6 bases). The CDR3 consists of 16 residues. The germline V gene has CDR1 LGHDT and CDR2 YNNKEL (reference sequence). V lost 5 bases and J lost 2, with 18 bases in between. CDR3 DNA sequence: TGTGCCAGCAGCTATGACTTGGGGGGGCCTAACACTGAAGCTTTCTTT. Encoded protein: CASSYDLGGPNTEAFF.

The chain couples TRBV14 to TRBJ2-7, with D possibly being TRBD2 (5 bases). In germline, CDR1 is SGHDN, CDR2 FVKESK. CDR3 size: 14 residues. V was clipped by 5 bases and J by 0 bases, with 11 bases between them. CDR3: CASSWAGLSYEQYF. CDR3 sequence (DNA): TGTGCCAGCAGCTGGGCGGGTCTCTCCTACGAGCAGTACTTC.

The chain couples TRBV4-2 to TRBJ2-3; D is undetermined. Trimming took 9 bases from V and 5 from J, leaving 12 bases between them. CDR3 size: 12 residues. Per germline, CDR1 LGHNA and CDR2 YNFKEQ. CDR3 DNA sequence: TGTGCCAGTAGCTTTGAGCTAGATACGCAGTATTTT. Protein: CASSFELDTQYF.

V and J are TRBV4-1 and TRBJ2-4; 8 nucleotides align to TRBD1. The assigned J gene may be wrong: the sequence end matches TRBJ2-7 better. Germline CDR1 reads MGHRA; CDR2 reads YSYEKL. CDR3 size: 14 residues. DNA of the CDR3: TGCGCCAGCAGCCAGGACATACAGGGGGACGAGCAGTACTTC. Translating gives CASSQDIQGDEQYF.

This chain connects TRBV5-1 to TRBJ2-4; D is uncertain. The last part of the DNA fits TRBJ2-7 better; the J call may be wrong. Looked up from germline, CDR1 is SGHRS and CDR2 is YFSETQ. The CDR3 is 14 amino acids. CDR3 DNA: TGCGCCAGCAGCTTAGGGCATTCGGACTACGAGCAGTACTTC. It translates to CASSLGHSDYEQYF.

The chain recombines TRBV4-2 with TRBJ2-5, with D possibly TRBD2 on 6 matching bases. With 0 bases removed from V and 13 bases from J, the gap between germline ends came to 18 bases. CDR3 length: 14 residues. Germline CDR1 is LGHNA and CDR2 is YNFKEQ. Here the CDR3 reads CASSQDTGTPRPYF. CDR3 DNA sequence: TGTGCCAGCAGCCAAGATACCGGGACTCCAAGGCCGTACTTC.

This clonotype appeared a few times. The gene calls are TRBV10-3 and TRBJ2-4, with D perhaps TRBD2 (6 bases). Gene TRBJ2-7 matches the end of the DNA better, so the J call may be wrong. The CDR3 has 20 residues. Germline V gene sequence: CDR1 ENHRY, CDR2 SYGVKD. CDR3 DNA: TGTGCCATCAGTGATAACCTGGGGATGATGTCCGGGGGAAAGTCCCACGAGCAGTACTTC. Translated: CAISDNLGMMSGGKSHEQYF.

V usage is TRBV15 and J usage is TRBJ2-7; D unclear. The CDR3 has 14 residues. Germline lookup yields CDR1 LNHNV and CDR2 YYDKDF (reference sequence). V was pared by 1 base and J by 4 bases, with 11 bases between. The CDR3 loop reads CATSRVGSSYEQYF. The CDR3 coding sequence is TGTGCCACCAGCAGAGTGGGCAGTAGTTACGAGCAGTACTTC.

The CDR3 sequence is CAIAHSNRGDEQFF. The CDR3 DNA follows: TGTGCCATCGCGCATTCAAACAGGGGTGATGAGCAGTTCTTC. The chain couples TRBV2 to TRBJ2-1; 7 bases are a match to TRBD1. V trimming: 10 bases; J trimming: 8 bases; junction bases outside the gene matches: 14. This CDR3 spans 14 amino acids. CDR1 and CDR2 from the germline V gene are SNHLY and FYNNEI.

The rearrangement uses TRBV15 and TRBJ2-5; D perhaps matches TRBD2 (7 bases). The CDR3 runs 18 residues. V dropped 1 base and J dropped 4 bases, with 22 bases sitting between them. Per the germline V gene, CDR1 is LNHNV and CDR2 is YYDKDF (reference sequence). This CDR3 is CATSRVTKTGGLGETQYF. The DNA of the CDR3 is TGTGCCACCAGCAGAGTGACGAAGACCGGGGGGCTAGGAGAGACCCAGTACTTC.

In DNA form, the CDR3 reads TGCAGTGCTAGGGCCTCTGGGAACACTGAAGCTTTCTTT. This sequence encodes CSARASGNTEAFF. The chain has TRBV20-1 and TRBJ1-1, with D unclear. This CDR3 has 13 amino acids. Germline values: CDR1 DFQATT, CDR2 SNEGSKA (reference sequence). Between the trimmed V and J ends, which lost 3 bases and 1 base, there was a span of 9 bases.

The V and J genes are TRBV12-5 and TRBJ1-2; 10 bases are shared with TRBD1. The CDR3 length is 15 residues. V was clipped by 4 bases and J by 1 base; unmatched bases: 3. Germline V gene lookup returns CDR1 LGHNT and CDR2 FRNRAP. This CDR3 is CASGSRTGGNYGYTF. CDR3 DNA: TGTGCTAGTGGTTCCCGGACAGGGGGTAACTATGGCTACACCTTC.

The V gene is TRBV12-3 or TRBV12-4, the J gene TRBJ2-4, with D uncertain. V was shortened by 1 base and J by 8 bases, with 15 bases between the two germline ends. The CDR3 is 15 amino acids. The CDR3 bases are TGTGCCAGCAGTTTAGAGGTGGCAGGCTTACACATTCAGTACTTC. Protein product: CASSLEVAGLHIQYF.

The chain joins TRBV13 to TRBJ2-1, with D maybe TRBD2 (6 bases). The length of the CDR3 is 13 residues. Trimming stripped 7 bases from V and 4 bases from J, with 11 bases between. Germline V gives CDR1 PRHDT, CDR2 FYEKMQ (reference sequence). Here the CDR3 reads CASNVGGYNEQFF. Here the CDR3 DNA reads TGTGCCAGCAATGTGGGGGGATACAATGAGCAGTTCTTC. Combining the CDR3 with reference TRBV13 and TRBJ2-1 gives the whole variable domain AAGVIQSPRHLIKEKRETATLKCYPIPRHDTVYWYQQGPGQDPQFLISFYEKMQSDKGSIPDRFSAQQFSDYHSELNMSSLELGDSALYFCASNVGGYNEQFFGPGTRLTVL.

The chain links TRBV5-8 to TRBJ1-6; tentatively, D is TRBD1 (6 bases). The CDR3 has 17 amino acids. V lost 4 bases, J lost 9 bases, and 23 bases lay in between. Germline V gene sequence: CDR1 SGHTS, CDR2 YDEGEE. CDR3 bases: TGTGCCAGCAGCCCGGAGCCGGAAGACAGGTTCGGTTCACCCCTCCACTTT. It translates to CASSPEPEDRFGSPLHF.

This sequence joins TRBV5-1 and TRBJ2-5; tentative D call: TRBD2 (5 bases). This CDR3 spans 13 amino acids. Germline V gives CDR1 SGHRS, CDR2 YFSETQ. V was clipped by 2 bases and J by 4 bases, with 9 bases between them. The CDR3 region is CASSFSEVETQYF. For the CDR3, the DNA is TGCGCCAGCAGCTTCTCGGAGGTAGAGACCCAGTACTTC.